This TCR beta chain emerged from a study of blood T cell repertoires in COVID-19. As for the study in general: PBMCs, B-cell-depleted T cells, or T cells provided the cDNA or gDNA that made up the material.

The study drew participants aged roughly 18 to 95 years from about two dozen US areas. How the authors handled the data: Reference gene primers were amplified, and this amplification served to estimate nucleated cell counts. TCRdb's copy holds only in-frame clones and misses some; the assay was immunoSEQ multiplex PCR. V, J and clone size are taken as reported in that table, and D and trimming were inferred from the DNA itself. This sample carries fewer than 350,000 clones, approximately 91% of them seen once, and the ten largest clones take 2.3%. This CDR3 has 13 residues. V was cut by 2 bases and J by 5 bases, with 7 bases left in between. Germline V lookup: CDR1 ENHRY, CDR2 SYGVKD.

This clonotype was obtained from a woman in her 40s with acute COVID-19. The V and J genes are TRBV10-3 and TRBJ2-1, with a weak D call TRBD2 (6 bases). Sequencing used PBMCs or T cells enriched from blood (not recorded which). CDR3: CAISEASDNEQFF. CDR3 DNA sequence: TGTGCCATCAGTGAGGCTAGCGACAATGAGCAGTTCTTC.